This entry lists 2 T cell receptor beta chains sequenced from one sample in a study of T cell responses to AZD1222 COVID-19 vaccine. TCRdb's table, derived via immunoSEQ multiplex PCR, lists solely in-frame clones and lacks some. This table has some 150,000 clones, about nine tenths appearing once. Sequenced here: peripheral blood, sampled 28 days after the second AZD1222 dose. The receptors here all came from an adult who received the AZD1222 COVID-19 vaccine.

This clone was picked up one time. This chain joins TRBV10-2 and TRBJ1-6, with 9 bases aligning to TRBD1. The CDR3 runs 16 residues. J was trimmed by 0 bases and V by 6 bases; bases with no gene match: 3. The germline gives CDR1 WSHSY, CDR2 SAAADI. CDR3 region: CASRGTGSSYNSPLHF. The CDR3 DNA is TGCGCCAGCAGAGGGACAGGGAGCTCCTATAATTCACCCCTCCACTTT.

The chain employs TRBV24-1 and TRBJ2-7; D call uncertain. The germline gives CDR1 KGHDR, CDR2 SFDVKD. The CDR3 is made up of 13 amino acids. The V end was cut by 3 bases, the J end by 0 bases, with 5 bases between. The CDR3 nucleotides are TGTGCCACCAGTGATCCATTCTCCTACGAGCAGTACTTC. Translating gives CATSDPFSYEQYF.